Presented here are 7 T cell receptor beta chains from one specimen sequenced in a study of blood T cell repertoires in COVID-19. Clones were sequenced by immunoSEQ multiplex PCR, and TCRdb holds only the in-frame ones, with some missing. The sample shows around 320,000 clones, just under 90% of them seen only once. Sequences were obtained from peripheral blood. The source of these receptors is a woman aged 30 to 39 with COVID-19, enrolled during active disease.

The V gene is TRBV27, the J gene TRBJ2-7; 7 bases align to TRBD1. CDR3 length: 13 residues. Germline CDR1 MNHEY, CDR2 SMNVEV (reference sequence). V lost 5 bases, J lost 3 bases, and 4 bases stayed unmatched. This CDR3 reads CASSPRTGYEQYF. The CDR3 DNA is TGTGCCAGCAGTCCGCGGACAGGCTACGAGCAGTACTTC.

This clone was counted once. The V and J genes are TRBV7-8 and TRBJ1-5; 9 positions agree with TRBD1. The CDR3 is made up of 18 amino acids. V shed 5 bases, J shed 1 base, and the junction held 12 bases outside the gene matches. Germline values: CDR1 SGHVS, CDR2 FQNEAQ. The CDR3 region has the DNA TGTGCCAGCAGCCTCCGGGACAGGGATGTGTGGAGCAATCAGCCCCAGCATTTT. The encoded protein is CASSLRDRDVWSNQPQHF.

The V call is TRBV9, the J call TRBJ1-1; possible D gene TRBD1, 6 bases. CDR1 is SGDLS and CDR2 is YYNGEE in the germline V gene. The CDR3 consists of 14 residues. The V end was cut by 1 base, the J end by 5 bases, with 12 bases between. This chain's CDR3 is CASSVPRGGTEAFF. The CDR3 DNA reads TGTGCCAGCAGCGTACCCAGGGGCGGGACTGAAGCTTTCTTT.

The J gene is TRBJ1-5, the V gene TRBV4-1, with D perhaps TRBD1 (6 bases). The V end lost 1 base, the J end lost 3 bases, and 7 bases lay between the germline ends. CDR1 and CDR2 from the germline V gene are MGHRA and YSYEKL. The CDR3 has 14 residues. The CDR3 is CASSQGTDNQPQHF. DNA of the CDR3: TGCGCCAGCAGCCAAGGGACAGACAATCAGCCCCAGCATTTT.

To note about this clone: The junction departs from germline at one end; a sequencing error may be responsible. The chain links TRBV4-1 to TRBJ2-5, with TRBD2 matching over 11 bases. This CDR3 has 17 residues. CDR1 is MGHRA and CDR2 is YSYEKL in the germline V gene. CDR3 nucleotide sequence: TGCGCCAGCAGCCAAGGGGCTAGCGGGGGGTACCAAGAAACCCAGTACTTC. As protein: CASSQGASGGYQETQYF.

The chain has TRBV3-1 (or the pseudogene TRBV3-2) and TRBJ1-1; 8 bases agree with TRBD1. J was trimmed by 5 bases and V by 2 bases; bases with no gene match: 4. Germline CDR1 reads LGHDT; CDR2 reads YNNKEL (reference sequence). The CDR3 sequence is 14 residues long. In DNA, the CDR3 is TGTGCCAGCAGCCAACAGGGGGCGGGAACTGAAGCTTTCTTT. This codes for CASSQQGAGTEAFF.

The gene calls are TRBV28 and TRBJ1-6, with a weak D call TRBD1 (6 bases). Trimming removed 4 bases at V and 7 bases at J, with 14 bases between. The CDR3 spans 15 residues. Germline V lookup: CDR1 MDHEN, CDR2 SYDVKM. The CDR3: CASSSPQGTNSPLHF. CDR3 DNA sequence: TGTGCCAGCAGTTCCCCACAGGGAACGAATTCACCCCTCCACTTT.